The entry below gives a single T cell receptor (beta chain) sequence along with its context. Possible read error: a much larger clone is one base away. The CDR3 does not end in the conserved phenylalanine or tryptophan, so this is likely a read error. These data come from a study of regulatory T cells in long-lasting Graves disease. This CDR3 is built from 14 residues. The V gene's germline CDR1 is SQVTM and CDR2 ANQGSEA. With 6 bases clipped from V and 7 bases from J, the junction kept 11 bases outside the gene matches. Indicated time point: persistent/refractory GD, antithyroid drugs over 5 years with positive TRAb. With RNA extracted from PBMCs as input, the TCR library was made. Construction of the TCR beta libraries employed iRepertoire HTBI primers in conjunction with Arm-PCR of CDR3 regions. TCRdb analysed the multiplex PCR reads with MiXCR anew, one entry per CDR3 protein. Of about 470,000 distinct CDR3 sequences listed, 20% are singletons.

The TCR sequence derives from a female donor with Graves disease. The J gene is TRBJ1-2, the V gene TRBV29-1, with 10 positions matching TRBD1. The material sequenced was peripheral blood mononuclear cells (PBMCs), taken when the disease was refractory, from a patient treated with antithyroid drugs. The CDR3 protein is CSVGPPGTGAGYTL. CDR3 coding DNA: TGCAGCGTCGGACCCCCCGGGACAGGGGCTGGCTACACCCTC.